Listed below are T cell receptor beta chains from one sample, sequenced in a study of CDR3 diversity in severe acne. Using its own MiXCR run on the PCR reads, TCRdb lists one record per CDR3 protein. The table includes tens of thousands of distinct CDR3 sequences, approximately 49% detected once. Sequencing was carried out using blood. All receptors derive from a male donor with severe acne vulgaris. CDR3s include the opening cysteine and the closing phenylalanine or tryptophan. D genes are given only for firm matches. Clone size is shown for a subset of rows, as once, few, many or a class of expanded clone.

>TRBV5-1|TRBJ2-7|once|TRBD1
TGCGCCAGCAGCTTGATGGCACAGGGGCCCTACGAGCAGTACTTC
CASSLMAQGPYEQYF
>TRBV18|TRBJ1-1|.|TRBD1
TGTGCCAGCTCCAAACAGGGGGCTGGCACTGAAGCTTTCTTT
CASSKQGAGTEAFF
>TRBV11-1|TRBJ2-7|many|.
TGTGCCAGCAGCTTAGGAGGAGGGGGTGTCTACGAGCAGTACTTC
CASSLGGGGVYEQYF
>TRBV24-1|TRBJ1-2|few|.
TGTGCCACCAGCTCCCCCAGGGATGGCTACACCTTC
CATSSPRDGYTF
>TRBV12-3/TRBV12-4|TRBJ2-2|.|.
TGTGCCAGCAGTTTTGGGGGCCAAGTGAACACCGGGGAGCTGTTTTTT
CASSFGGQVNTGELFF
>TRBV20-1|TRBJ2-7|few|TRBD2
TGCAGCTTAAGTCAGGCTAGCGGTACCTACGAGCAGTACTTC
CSLSQASGTYEQYF
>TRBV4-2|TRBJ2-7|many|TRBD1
TGTGCCAGCAGCCAAAGGACCGGGACAGGGTCCTACGAGCAGTACTTC
CASSQRTGTGSYEQYF
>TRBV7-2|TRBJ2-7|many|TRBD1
TGTGCCAGCACCGAGGACAGGGTCAACTCCTACGAGCAGTACTTC
CASTEDRVNSYEQYF
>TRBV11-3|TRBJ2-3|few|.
TGTGCCAGCAGCTCCCTTACAGATACGCAGTATTTT
CASSSLTDTQYF
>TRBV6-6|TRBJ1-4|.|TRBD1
TGTGCCAGCAGTTTGACAGGGAGTAATGAAAAACTGTTTTTT
CASSLTGSNEKLFF
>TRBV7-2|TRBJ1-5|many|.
TGTGCCAGCAGCCGGGTCGCTTTAGGGCCCCAGCATTTT
CASSRVALGPQHF
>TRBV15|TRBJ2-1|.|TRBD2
TGTGCCACCAGCAGCCCGCCGACTAGCGGGAGGGTCTATGAGCAGTTCTTC
CATSSPPTSGRVYEQFF
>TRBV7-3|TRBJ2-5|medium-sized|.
TGTGCCAGCAGCACGGACAGACAAGAGACCCAGTACTTC
CASSTDRQETQYF
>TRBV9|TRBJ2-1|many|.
TGTGCCAGCAGCGTCCAGGGTTCTACCAATGAGCAGTTCTTC
CASSVQGSTNEQFF
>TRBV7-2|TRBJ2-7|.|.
TGTGCCAGCAGCTTAGCCCGAGTGGCCGGGGGTTCCTACGAGCAGTACTTC
CASSLARVAGGSYEQYF
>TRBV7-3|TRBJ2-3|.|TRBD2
TGTGCCAGCAGCTTAGGCGGGGGACTCGATACGCAGTATTTT
CASSLGGGLDTQYF
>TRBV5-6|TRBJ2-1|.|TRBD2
TGTGCCAGCAGCTTGGCTGGGACTAGCGGGAAGAATGAGCAGTTCTTC
CASSLAGTSGKNEQFF
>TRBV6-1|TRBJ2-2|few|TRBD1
TGTGCCCCCAGCCGGGGACAGGGGGTGAACACCGGGGAGCTGTTTTTT
CAPSRGQGVNTGELFF
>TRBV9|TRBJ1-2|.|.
TGTGCCGGCAGCGTGGTCGGGGGGGGTTCTGGCTACACCTTC
CAGSVVGGGSGYTF
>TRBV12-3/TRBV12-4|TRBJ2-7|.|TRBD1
TGTGCCAGCAGTAAGGGACAGGGGGCCTACGAGCAGTACTTC
CASSKGQGAYEQYF
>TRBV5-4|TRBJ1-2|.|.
TGTGCCAGCAGAGAACAAGTTAACTATGGCTACACCTTC
CASREQVNYGYTF
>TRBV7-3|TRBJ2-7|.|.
TGTGCCAACAGCTTAGGGGGAGCCTCCTACGAGCAGTACTTC
CANSLGGASYEQYF
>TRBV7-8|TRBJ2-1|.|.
TGTGCCAGCAGCTACACCGGGACAAAGAGCGACAATGAGCAGTTCTTC
CASSYTGTKSDNEQFF
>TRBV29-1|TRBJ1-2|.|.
TGCAGCGTTGAAGGAAAGACGGTAAACTATGGCTACACCTTC
CSVEGKTVNYGYTF
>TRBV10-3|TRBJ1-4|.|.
TGTGCCATCAGTGTGGCACTAACTAATGAAAAACTGTTTTTT
CAISVALTNEKLFF
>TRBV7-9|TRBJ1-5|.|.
TGTGCCAGCAGCCAAGAAAGAGGTAGCAATCAGCCCCAGCATTTT
CASSQERGSNQPQHF
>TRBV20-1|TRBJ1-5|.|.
TGCAGTGCTAGACGTTTAGCGGTCTACAATGAGCAGCCCCAGCATTTT
CSARRLAVYNEQPQHF
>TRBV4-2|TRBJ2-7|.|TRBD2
TGTGCCAGCAGCCAAGATCCTCGCGGGAGTTACGAGCAGTACTTC
CASSQDPRGSYEQYF
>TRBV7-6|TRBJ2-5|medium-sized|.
TGTGCCAGCAGCTCAGGGGTCACCCAGTACTTC
CASSSGVTQYF
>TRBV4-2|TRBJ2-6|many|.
TGTGCCAGCAGCCAAGAGGGGGCTGGGGCCAACGTCCTGACTTTC
CASSQEGAGANVLTF
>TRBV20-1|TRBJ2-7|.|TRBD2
TGCAGTGCCCATCCTAGCGGGAGTTCCTACGAGCAGTACTTC
CSAHPSGSSYEQYF
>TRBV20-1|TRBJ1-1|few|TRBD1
TGCAGTGCTAGAGATTCGAGAAGCAGGGGGCTCACTGAAGCTTTCTTT
CSARDSRSRGLTEAFF
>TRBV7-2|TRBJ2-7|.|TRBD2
TGTGCCAGCAGCGGGACTAGCGGGAGAACGGAGTACTTC
CASSGTSGRTEYF
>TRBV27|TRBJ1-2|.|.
TGTGCCAGCAGTTTGGGCAGGGCTAACTATGGCTACACCTTC
CASSLGRANYGYTF
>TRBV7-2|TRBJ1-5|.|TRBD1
TGTGCCAGCAGCTTCACAGGGGAGGGTCAGCCCCAGCATTTT
CASSFTGEGQPQHF
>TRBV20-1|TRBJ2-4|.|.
TGCAGTGCTAGAGCGGAAACTAGGGACATTCAGTACTTC
CSARAETRDIQYF
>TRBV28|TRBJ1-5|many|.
TGTGCCACCAAAACTAAGGGCCTCTTCCGGGCGAGCAATCAGCCCCAGCATTTT
CATKTKGLFRASNQPQHF
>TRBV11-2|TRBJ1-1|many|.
TGTGCCAGCAGACTTTGGGGACGAGGCTTAAGGAACACTGAAGCTTTCTTT
CASRLWGRGLRNTEAFF
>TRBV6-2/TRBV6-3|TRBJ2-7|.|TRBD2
TGTGCCAGCAGTCAGCGGGAACGGTACGAGCAGTACTTC
CASSQRERYEQYF
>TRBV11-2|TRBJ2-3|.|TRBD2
TGTGTCAGCAGCTCGACTAGCAGACAAAGCACAGATACGCAGTATTTT
CVSSSTSRQSTDTQYF
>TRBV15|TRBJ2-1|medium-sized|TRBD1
TGTGCCACCAGCAGAGGGGACAGGGACAACAATGAGCAGTTCTTC
CATSRGDRDNNEQFF
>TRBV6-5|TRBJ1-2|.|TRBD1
TGTGCCAGCAGTCCGACAGGGGGCAGTGACATTAACTATGGCTACACCTTC
CASSPTGGSDINYGYTF
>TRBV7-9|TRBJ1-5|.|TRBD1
TGTGCCAGCAAACTTTTTTCCGGACAGGGACGGGTCAATCAGCCCCAGCATTTT
CASKLFSGQGRVNQPQHF
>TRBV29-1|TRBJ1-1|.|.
TGCAGCATCCTCTTGGGGGGGAACGCTGAAGCTTTCTTT
CSILLGGNAEAFF